The entry that follows covers one TCR beta chain sequence. Its antigen is not known. Indicated treatment: around 19 received Ad26.COV2.S at low or high dose, single or two shots; roughly five received placebo; per-sample allocation not given. The study sampled participants on day 63 after the first vaccine or placebo injection. Donor was an adult aged 18-55 years in Boston. Clones were read by immunoSEQ multiplex PCR, and TCRdb kept only the in-frame ones, dropping some. In the table there are hundreds of thousands of clones, 85% to 90% of which are singletons. The data are from a study of Ad26.COV2.S vaccination and SARS-CoV-2 variants. Study at large: Ad26.COV2.S, an intramuscular injection, was given once or twice 56 days apart.

The CDR3 contains 14 residues. V shed 9 bases and J shed 7 bases, with 16 bases lying between them. Germline V lookup: CDR1 SEHNR, CDR2 FQNEAQ (reference sequence). Study observations and caveats: Those who received the vaccine showed greater spike-specific TCR breadth than those given placebo. TCR breadth and depth estimates may have understated total T cell responses.

Sample: peripheral blood, taken in a trial of Ad26.COV2.S vaccine versus placebo. The sequence derives from a person between 18 and 60 years old who received the Ad26.COV2.S COVID-19 vaccine or a placebo. The chain employs TRBV7-9 and TRBJ1-6, with D perhaps matching TRBD1 (6 bases). CDR3 nucleotides: TGTGCCAGTTCGTCGGGGCAGGGGAATTCACCCCTCCACTTT. Translated, it gives CASSSGQGNSPLHF.